The T cell receptor beta chain under discussion was sequenced for a study of blood T cell repertoires in COVID-19. In the study overall: In each case, the material was cDNA or gDNA derived from T cells, B-cell-depleted T cells, or PBMCs.

Here immunoSEQ multiplex PCR was the method, and the copy in TCRdb shows in-frame clones only, minus some. The table has 200,000 to 250,000 clones, around 86% seen once; the top ten hold 8.2%. The CDR3 has 19 amino acids. Germline CDR1 MNHNS, CDR2 SASEGT. V lost 8 bases to trimming and J lost 5 bases; unmatched junction nucleotides: 21. Patients in Seattle were enrolled during active infection, then followed longitudinally. The chain combines TRBV6-1 with TRBJ2-1; 10 bases agree with TRBD2. This sequence was found in an elderly woman with COVID-19, enrolled during active disease. Sequenced input: peripheral blood. For the CDR3, the DNA is TGTGCCAGCGGTGGTGGGGGAAGCGGGAGGGCCATTTGGAACAATGAGCAGTTCTTC. Encoded protein: CASGGGGSGRAIWNNEQFF.